This TCR beta chain was identified in a study of T cells and Merkel cell carcinoma outcomes. TCRdb keeps only in-frame clones here, not all; method: immunoSEQ multiplex PCR. The table lists fewer than 25,000 clones, roughly 87% of them singletons, with approximately 2.8% in the top ten. CDR3 length: 16 residues. With 2 bases clipped from V and 8 bases from J, the junction kept 10 bases outside the gene matches. The germline V gene encodes CDR1 SGHRS and CDR2 YFSETQ. As regards this clone: Its antigen remains unknown.

Study conclusions and caveats: Merkel cell carcinoma outcomes were reportedly predicted by repertoire and T-cell density.

The chain employs TRBV5-1 and TRBJ1-6; 7 bases are a match to TRBD1. The source material was tumor tissue from Merkel cell carcinoma. The clonotype was recovered from a human donor with Merkel cell carcinoma. In DNA, the CDR3 is TGCGCCAGCAGCTTCAATTCGGGACAGTATTATTCACCCCTCCACTTT. Its protein product is CASSFNSGQYYSPLHF.